This TCR beta chain was sequenced in a study of blood T cell repertoires in COVID-19. Overall study context: Samples of COVID-19 (acute and convalescent) were obtained from the United States, Italy and Spain.

Under the authors' procedure: Amplification of reference gene primers provided the estimated nucleated cell counts. Method: immunoSEQ multiplex PCR; TCRdb's copy keeps in-frame clones and lacks some. V, J and clone size are those of that table, while D and trimming were read from the DNA. This sample yields over 100,000 clones, of which less than 85% are seen a single time; around 4.7% belongs to the top ten. Germline CDR1 ENHRY, CDR2 SYGVKD. CDR3 length equals 13 residues. J gave up 12 bases and V 7 bases, and 3 bases lay outside the gene matches. This clone was seen once. The chain is built from TRBV10-3 and TRBJ2-2; 15 bases agree with TRBD2. Sequenced material: peripheral blood. The receptor's source is a human donor in a cohort sampled during active or convalescent COVID-19. The DNA of the CDR3 is TGTGCCATCACCGGGACTAGCGGGGGGAAGCTGTTTTTT. Its protein is CAITGTSGGKLFF.